This entry is about one T cell receptor (beta chain). Its antigen remains undetermined. The record has no base qualities; no much larger clone is one base away. The data derive from a study of blood T cell repertoires in COVID-19 (TCRdb year 2020). With regard to the full study: Collaborator samples came from the United States, Italy and Spain and covered acute and convalescent phases of COVID-19. The material from the prospective study consisted of cDNA or gDNA derived from T cells, B-cell-depleted T cells, or PBMCs. Deeply sampled blood TCRbeta repertoires from subjects exposed to, actively infected with, or recovered from COVID-19 were included in the dataset. The repertoires were released in a freely available public database intended as a resource for research on the immune response to SARS-CoV-2. The samples were drawn from two sources: the first 160 participants of the ongoing ImmuneRACE study, and approximately 1,300 subjects contributed by 6 global collaborators. Sample metadata almost always included a de-identified subject ID, COVID-19 status, age in years and sex. HLA class I and class II types, where available, came from metadata supplied by the sample provider rather than from assay-based typing.

TCRbeta CDR3 regions were amplified from genomic DNA by means of the immunoSEQ Assay, a bias-controlled multiplex PCR. Regarding the original processing steps: The number of nucleated cells in each sample was estimated by amplification of reference gene primers within the assay. To quantify the absolute abundance of each unique TCRbeta CDR3 rearrangement, sequence reads were collapsed and filtered. For each sample, productive Simpson clonality was calculated as the square root of Simpson's diversity index across productive rearrangements. This is the immuneACCESS table as TCRdb keeps it, with only in-frame sequences that have V and J called. A part of the clones is gone; compared with another copy, unresolved V genes explain less than half, and the rest is unexplained. V and J calls and clone size come straight from that table; D and trimming were deduced from the DNA. The sample data list fewer than 350,000 clones, and roughly 85% of these were observed just once. Together, the top ten hold 7.2% of the sample.

What the research found in general, with its limitations: How much clinical and demographic metadata was included differed by source and by participant, and the metadata was provided uncurated.

Trimmed from V: 11 bases; trimmed from J: 3 bases; junction bases lacking a gene match: 4. Sequences SNHLY (CDR1) and FYNNEI (CDR2) are obtained from the germline V gene. The cysteine opens and the phenylalanine closes a CDR3 of 13 amino acids. The kept DNA is CDR3 alone, 39 bases in frame from the first base. The collaborating institutions used their own protocols to collect whole blood in K2EDTA tubes. Collaborator samples were shipped for TCRbeta analysis as frozen whole blood, isolated PBMCs, or DNA extracted from either sample type. This sequence was found in a human donor in a cohort sampled during active COVID-19. The sequenced material came from peripheral blood. The sequence is built from TRBV2 and TRBJ2-2; 9 of the junction bases match TRBD1. The sequenced DNA is TGTGCCTTCAGGACAGGGGACACCGGGGAGCTGTTTTTT. It codes for CAFRTGDTGELFF.